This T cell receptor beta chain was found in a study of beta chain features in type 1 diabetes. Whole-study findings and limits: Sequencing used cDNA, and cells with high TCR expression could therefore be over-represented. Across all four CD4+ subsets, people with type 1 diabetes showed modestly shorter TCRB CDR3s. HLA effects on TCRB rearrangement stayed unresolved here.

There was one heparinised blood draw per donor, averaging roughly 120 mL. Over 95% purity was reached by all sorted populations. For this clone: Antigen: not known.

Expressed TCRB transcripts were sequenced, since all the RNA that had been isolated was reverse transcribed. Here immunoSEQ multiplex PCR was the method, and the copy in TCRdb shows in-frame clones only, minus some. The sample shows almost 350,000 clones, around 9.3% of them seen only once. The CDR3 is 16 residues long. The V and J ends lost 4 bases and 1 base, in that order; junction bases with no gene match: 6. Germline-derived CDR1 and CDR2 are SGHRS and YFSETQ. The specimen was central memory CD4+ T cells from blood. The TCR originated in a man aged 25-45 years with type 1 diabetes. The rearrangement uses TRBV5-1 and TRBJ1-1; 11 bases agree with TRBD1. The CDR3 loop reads CASSPGQGAGNTEAFF. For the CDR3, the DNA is TGCGCCAGCAGCCCCGGACAGGGGGCTGGGAACACTGAAGCTTTCTTT.